This TCR beta chain was recovered during a study of vaccination and CD4 T cells after COVID-19. Trimming left V 3 bases short and J 3 bases short, with 12 bases between. The germline CDR1 and CDR2 sequences are LNHDA and SQIVND (reference sequence). The CDR3 totals 15 residues. This clonotype was recorded a few times. Its antigen is still unknown. Sequencing of DNA taken from cultured CD4+ T cells relied on the Oncomine TCR Beta short-read assay. TCRdb reprocessed the PCR reads with MiXCR, giving one entry per CDR3 protein. Among 7,000 to 9,000 distinct CDR3 sequences listed, approximately 70% were seen once. Treatment denoted: approximately 9-day PBMC culture with coronavirus spike peptide pools or control peptides (ViraFEST assay).

What was sequenced was CD4+ T cells from blood, cultured in vitro. The clonotype originates from a human donor who had recovered from COVID-19. V usage is TRBV19 and J usage is TRBJ1-5; D is perhaps TRBD1 (5 bases). Here the CDR3 reads CASSIIDRSNQPQHF. CDR3 bases: TGTGCCAGTAGTATCATCGACAGATCCAATCAGCCCCAGCATTTT. The variable domain in full, with the rest retrieved from reference TRBV19 and TRBJ1-5, is DGGITQSPKYLFRKEGQNVTLSCEQNLNHDAMYWYRQDPGQGLRLIYYSQIVNDFQKGDIAEGYSVSREKKESFPLTVTSAQKNPTAFYLCASSIIDRSNQPQHFGDGTRLSIL.